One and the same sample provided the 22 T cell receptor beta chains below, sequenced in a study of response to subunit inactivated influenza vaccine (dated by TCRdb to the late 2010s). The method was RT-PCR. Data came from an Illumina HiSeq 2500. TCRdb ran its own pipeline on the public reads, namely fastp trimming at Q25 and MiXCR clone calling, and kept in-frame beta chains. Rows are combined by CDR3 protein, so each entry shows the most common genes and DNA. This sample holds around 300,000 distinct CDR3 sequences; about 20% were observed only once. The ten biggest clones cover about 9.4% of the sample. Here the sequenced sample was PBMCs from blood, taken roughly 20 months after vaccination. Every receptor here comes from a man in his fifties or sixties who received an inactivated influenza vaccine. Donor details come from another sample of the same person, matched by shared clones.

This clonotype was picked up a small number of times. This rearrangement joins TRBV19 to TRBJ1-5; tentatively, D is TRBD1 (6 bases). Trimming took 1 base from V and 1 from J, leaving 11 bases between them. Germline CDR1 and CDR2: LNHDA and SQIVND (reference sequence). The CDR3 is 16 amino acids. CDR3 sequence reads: CASSIGGHWSNQPQHF. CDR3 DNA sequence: TGTGCCAGTAGTATAGGGGGGCATTGGAGCAATCAGCCCCAGCATTTT.

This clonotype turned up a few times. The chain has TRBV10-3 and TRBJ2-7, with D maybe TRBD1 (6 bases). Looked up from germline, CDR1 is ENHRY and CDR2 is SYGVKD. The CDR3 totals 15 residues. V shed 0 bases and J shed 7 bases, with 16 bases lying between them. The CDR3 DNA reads TGTGCCATCAGTGAGTCCGTAACCGGGACACGGGAGCAGTACTTC. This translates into CAISESVTGTREQYF.

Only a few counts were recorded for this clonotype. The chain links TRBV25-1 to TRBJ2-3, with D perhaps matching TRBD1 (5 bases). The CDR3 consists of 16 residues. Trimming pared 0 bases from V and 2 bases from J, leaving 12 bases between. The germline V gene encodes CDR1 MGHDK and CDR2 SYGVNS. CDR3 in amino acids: CASSEYDSYYTDTQYF. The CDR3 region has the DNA TGTGCCAGCAGTGAATACGACAGCTACTACACAGATACGCAGTATTTT.

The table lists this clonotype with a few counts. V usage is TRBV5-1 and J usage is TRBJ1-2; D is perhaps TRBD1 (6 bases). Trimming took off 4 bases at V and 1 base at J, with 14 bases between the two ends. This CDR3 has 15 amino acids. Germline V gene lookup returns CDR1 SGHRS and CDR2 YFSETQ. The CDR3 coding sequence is TGCGCCAGCAGCCCCGACCGGGACATTAACTATGGCTACACCTTC. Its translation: CASSPDRDINYGYTF. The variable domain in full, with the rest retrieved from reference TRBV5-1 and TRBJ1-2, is KAGVTQTPRYLIKTRGQQVTLSCSPISGHRSVSWYQQTPGQGLQFLFEYFSETQRNKGNFPGRFSGRQFSNSRSEMNVSTLELGDSALYLCASSPDRDINYGYTFGSGTRLTVV.

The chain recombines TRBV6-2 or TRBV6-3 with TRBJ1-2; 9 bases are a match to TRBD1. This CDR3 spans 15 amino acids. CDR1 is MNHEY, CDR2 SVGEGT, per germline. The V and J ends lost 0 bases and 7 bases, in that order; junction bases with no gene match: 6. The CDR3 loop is CASSYSDRGSLGYTF. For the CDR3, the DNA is TGTGCCAGCAGTTACTCGGACAGGGGTTCGCTTGGCTACACCTTC.

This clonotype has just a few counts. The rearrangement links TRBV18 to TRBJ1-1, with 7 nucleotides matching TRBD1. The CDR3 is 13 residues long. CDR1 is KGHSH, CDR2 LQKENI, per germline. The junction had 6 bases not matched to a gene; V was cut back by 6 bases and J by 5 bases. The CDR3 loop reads CASSPDRVTEAFF. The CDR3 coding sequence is TGTGCCAGCTCGCCTGACAGGGTGACTGAAGCTTTCTTT.

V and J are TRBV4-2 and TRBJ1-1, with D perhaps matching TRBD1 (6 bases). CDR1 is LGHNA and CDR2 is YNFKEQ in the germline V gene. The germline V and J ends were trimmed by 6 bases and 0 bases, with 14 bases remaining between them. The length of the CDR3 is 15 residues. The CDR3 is CASRDLGQLNTEAFF. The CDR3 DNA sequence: TGTGCCAGCAGAGACCTTGGACAGTTGAACACTGAAGCTTTCTTT.

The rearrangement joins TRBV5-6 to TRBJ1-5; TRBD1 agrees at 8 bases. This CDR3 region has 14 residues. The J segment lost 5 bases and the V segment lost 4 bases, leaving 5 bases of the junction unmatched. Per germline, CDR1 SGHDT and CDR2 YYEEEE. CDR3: CASSHGQGDQPQHF. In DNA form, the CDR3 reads TGTGCCAGCAGCCACGGACAGGGAGATCAGCCCCAGCATTTT.

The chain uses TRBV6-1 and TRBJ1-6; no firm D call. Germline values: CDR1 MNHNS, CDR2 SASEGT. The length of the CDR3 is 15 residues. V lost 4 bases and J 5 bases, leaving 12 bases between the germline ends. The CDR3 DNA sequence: TGTGCCAGCAGTGCCCCCCTTGGGGATAATTCACCCCTCCACTTT. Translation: CASSAPLGDNSPLHF.

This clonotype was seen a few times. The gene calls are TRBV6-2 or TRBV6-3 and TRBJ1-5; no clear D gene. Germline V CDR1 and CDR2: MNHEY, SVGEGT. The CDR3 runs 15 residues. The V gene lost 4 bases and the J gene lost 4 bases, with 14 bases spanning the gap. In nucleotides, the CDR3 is TGTGCCAGCAGTTCCCGGCTACCCCAAAATCAGCCCCAGCATTTT. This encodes CASSSRLPQNQPQHF.

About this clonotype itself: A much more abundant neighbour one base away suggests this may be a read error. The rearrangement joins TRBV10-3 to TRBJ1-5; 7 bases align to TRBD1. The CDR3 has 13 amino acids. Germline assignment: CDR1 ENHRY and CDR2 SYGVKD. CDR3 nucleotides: TGTGCCATCAGTGTGCAGGGGGACCAGCTCCAGCATTTT. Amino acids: CAISVQGDQLQHF.

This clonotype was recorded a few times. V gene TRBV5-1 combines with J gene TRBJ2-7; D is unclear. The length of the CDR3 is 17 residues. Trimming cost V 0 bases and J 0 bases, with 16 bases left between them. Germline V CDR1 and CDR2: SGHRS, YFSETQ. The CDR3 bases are TGCGCCAGCAGCTTGGGGGCCCGGCCTCTAAACTCCTACGAGCAGTACTTC. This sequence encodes CASSLGARPLNSYEQYF.

This CDR3 reads CATQHMGQGYAVLGSPLHF. The CDR3 DNA sequence: TGTGCCACCCAACATATGGGACAGGGTTACGCGGTCCTGGGTTCACCCCTCCACTTT. The chain joins TRBV27 to TRBJ1-6, with TRBD1 identical over 9 bases. This CDR3 contains 19 residues. Trimming at V came to 10 bases and at J to 9 bases, leaving 25 bases not matched to a gene. The germline gives CDR1 MNHEY, CDR2 SMNVEV (reference sequence).

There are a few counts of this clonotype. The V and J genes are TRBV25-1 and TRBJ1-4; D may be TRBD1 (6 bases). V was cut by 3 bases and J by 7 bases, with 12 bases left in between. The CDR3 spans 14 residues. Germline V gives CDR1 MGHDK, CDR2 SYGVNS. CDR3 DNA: TGTGCCAGCAGTGATACCCGGACAGTTGAAAAACTGTTTTTT. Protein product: CASSDTRTVEKLFF.

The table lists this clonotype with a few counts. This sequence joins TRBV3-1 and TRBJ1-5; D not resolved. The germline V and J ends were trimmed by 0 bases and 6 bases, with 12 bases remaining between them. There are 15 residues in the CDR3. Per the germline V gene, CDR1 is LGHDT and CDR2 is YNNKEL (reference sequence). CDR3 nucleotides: TGTGCCAGCAGCCAAGATACTGGGCCCGGTCAGCCCCAGCATTTT. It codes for CASSQDTGPGQPQHF. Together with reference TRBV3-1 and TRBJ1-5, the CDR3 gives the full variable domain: DTAVSQTPKYLVTQMGNDKSIKCEQNLGHDTMYWYKQDSKKFLKIMFSYNNKELIINETVPNRFSPKSPDKAHLNLHINSLELGDSAVYFCASSQDTGPGQPQHFGDGTRLSIL.

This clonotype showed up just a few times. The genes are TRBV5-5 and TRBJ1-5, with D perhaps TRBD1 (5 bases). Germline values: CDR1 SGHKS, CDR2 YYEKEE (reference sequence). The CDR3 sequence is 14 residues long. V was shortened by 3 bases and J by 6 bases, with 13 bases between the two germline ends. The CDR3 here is CASSSISGSQPQHF. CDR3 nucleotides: TGTGCCAGCAGCTCTATTTCAGGGAGTCAGCCCCAGCATTTT.

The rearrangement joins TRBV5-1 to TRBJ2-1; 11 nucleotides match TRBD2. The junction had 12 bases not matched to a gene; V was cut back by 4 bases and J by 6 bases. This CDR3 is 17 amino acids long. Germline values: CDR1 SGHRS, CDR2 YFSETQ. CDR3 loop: CASSPFPTSGTGNEQFF. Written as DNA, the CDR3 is TGCGCCAGCAGCCCTTTCCCGACTAGCGGGACGGGCAATGAGCAGTTCTTC.

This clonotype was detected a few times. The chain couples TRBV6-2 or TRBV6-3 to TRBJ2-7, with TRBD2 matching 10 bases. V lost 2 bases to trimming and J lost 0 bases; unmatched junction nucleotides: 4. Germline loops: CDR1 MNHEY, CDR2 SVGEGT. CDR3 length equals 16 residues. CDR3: CASSYSPSGSSYEQYF. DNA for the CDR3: TGTGCCAGCAGTTACAGCCCTAGCGGGAGCTCCTACGAGCAGTACTTC.

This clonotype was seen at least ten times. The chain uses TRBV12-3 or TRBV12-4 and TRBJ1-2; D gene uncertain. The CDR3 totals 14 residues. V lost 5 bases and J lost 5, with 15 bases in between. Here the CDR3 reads CASSPLPTRYGYTF. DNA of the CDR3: TGTGCCAGCAGTCCACTCCCTACCCGGTATGGCTACACCTTC.

The CDR3 sequence is CASSQTGDGNTIYF. For the CDR3, the DNA is TGTGCCAGCAGCCAAACAGGGGACGGAAACACCATATATTTT. J is TRBJ1-3 and V is TRBV4-2, with 7 bases lining up with TRBD1. The germline CDR1 and CDR2 sequences are LGHNA and YNFKEQ. J lost 4 bases, V lost 2 bases, and 2 bases had no gene match. This CDR3 comprises 14 residues.

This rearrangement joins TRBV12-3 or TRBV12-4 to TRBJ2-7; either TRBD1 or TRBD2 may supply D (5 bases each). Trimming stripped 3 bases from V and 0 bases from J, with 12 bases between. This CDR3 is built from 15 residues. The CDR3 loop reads CASSFPGRTSYEQYF. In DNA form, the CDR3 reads TGTGCCAGCAGTTTCCCGGGGCGGACCTCCTACGAGCAGTACTTC.

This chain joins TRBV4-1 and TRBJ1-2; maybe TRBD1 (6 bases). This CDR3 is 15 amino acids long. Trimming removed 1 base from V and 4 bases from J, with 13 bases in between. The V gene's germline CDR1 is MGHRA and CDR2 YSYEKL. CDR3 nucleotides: TGCGCCAGCAGCCAAGCAGGAGGGGGAGTCTATGGCTACACCTTC. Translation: CASSQAGGGVYGYTF.